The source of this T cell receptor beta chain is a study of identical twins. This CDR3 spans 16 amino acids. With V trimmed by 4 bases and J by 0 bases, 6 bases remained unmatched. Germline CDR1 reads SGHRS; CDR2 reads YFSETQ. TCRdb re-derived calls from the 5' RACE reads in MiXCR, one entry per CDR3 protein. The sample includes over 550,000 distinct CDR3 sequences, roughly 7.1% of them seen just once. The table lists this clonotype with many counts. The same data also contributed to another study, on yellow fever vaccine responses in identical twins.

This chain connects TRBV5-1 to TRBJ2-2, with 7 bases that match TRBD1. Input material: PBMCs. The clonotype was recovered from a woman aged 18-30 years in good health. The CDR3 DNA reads TGCGCCAGCAGCGCTCCACAGGGGCCGAACACCGGGGAGCTGTTTTTT. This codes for CASSAPQGPNTGELFF. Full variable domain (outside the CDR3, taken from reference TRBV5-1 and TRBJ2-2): KAGVTQTPRYLIKTRGQQVTLSCSPISGHRSVSWYQQTPGQGLQFLFEYFSETQRNKGNFPGRFSGRQFSNSRSEMNVSTLELGDSALYLCASSAPQGPNTGELFFGEGSRLTVL.